This is a list of T cell receptor beta chains from one sample in a study of technical replicates of blood from a handful of donors. Using immunoSEQ multiplex PCR, the repertoire was profiled, and TCRdb retains in-frame clones only, with some absent. Of under 80,000 clones in the sample, roughly 96% are singletons; the top ten hold over 0.2%. Sequencing used T cells isolated from PBMCs. These receptors were taken from a human donor in good health. Each CDR3 is given with its conserved first and last residue. Fields, in order: J gene, clone size, D gene, V gene, CDR3 DNA, CDR3 protein. A D gene is named only where the DNA matches it firmly. Only some rows state a clone size, as once, few, many or a class for expanded clones.

TRBJ2-7 - - TRBV28 TGTGCCAGCAGGGAGGGGTTGGTCGAGCAGTACTTC CASREGLVEQYF
TRBJ2-7 - TRBD1 TRBV10-1 TGCGCCAGCAGTGATGGGACAGTATCGTCCTACGAGCAGTACTTC CASSDGTVSSYEQYF
TRBJ2-5 - - TRBV27 TGTGCCAGCAGTTTATCATCCCGGGAGACCCAGTACTTC CASSLSSRETQYF
TRBJ1-1 once - TRBV5-4 TGTGCCAGCAGCGGTGACAGGTTCACTGAAGCTTTCTTT CASSGDRFTEAFF
TRBJ2-5 - TRBD2 TRBV30 TGTGCCTGGGGAGGCAGCGGGGAGGAGACCCAGTACTTC CAWGGSGEETQYF
TRBJ2-3 - - TRBV9 TGTGCCAGCAGCGCTCGACAGGTGGTTGATACGCAGTATTTT CASSARQVVDTQYF
TRBJ2-1 - - TRBV28 TGTGCCAGCGCTGGTGGGGGGACCTACAATGAGCAGTTCTTC CASAGGGTYNEQFF
TRBJ1-2 - TRBD1 TRBV6-4 TGTGCCAGCAGTGAGGGGACAGGGGACAGCTATGGCTACACCTTC CASSEGTGDSYGYTF
TRBJ2-6 once - TRBV5-1 TGCGCCAGCAGCTCAAACACAGGGTCTGGGGCCAACGTCCTGACTTTC CASSSNTGSGANVLTF
TRBJ1-2 - TRBD1 TRBV28 TGTGCCAGCAGGGGACAGCCTAACTATGGCTACACCTTC CASRGQPNYGYTF
TRBJ1-2 - - TRBV27 TGTGCCAGCAGTTCGCTGTCGGTCCTATCCTATGGCTACACCTTC CASSSLSVLSYGYTF
TRBJ2-3 - TRBD2 TRBV5-1 TGCGCCAGCAGCTGGACTAGCGGGGTTTACACAGATACGCAGTATTTT CASSWTSGVYTDTQYF
TRBJ2-7 - - TRBV18 TGTGCCAGCTCATCGACAGGAGAAGGGGAGCAGTACTTC CASSSTGEGEQYF
TRBJ2-5 - - TRBV11-2 TGTGCCAGCAGACATGGACAGTTCGTTACGGAGACCCAGTACTTC CASRHGQFVTETQYF
TRBJ2-5 - TRBD1 TRBV5-1 TGCGCCAGCAGCTCCGGGACAGGGGGCCCGGAGACCCAGTACTTC CASSSGTGGPETQYF
TRBJ1-2 - TRBD1 TRBV19 TGTGCCAGTAGTATCGTTCAGGGGGGCGGTTTGCGTGGCTACACCTTC CASSIVQGGGLRGYTF
TRBJ2-5 - TRBD2 TRBV5-1 TGCGCCAGCAGCCGGACTAGGCAAGAGACCCAGTACTTC CASSRTRQETQYF
TRBJ1-3 once - TRBV5-1 TGCGCCAGCAGCTTGACAGGGCTTGGAAACACCATATATTTT CASSLTGLGNTIYF
TRBJ2-5 - - TRBV30 TGTGCCTGGGACGGGGGGCAGGGGTCGTTAGGGGAGACCCAGTACTTC CAWDGGQGSLGETQYF
TRBJ1-1 - - TRBV7-2 TGTGCCAGCAGCTTAGGGGGGGGGCTCACTGAAGCTTTCTTT CASSLGGGLTEAFF
TRBJ1-2 - - TRBV7-3 TGTGCCAGCAGCAGAGATTCGGGAAATGGCTACACCTTC CASSRDSGNGYTF
TRBJ2-1 - TRBD2 TRBV4-2 TGTGCCAGCAGCCAAGTAAGCGGGGGGGCCGTGTACAATGAGCAGTTCTTC CASSQVSGGAVYNEQFF
TRBJ1-5 - - TRBV4-1 TGCGCCAGCAGCCAAGTCTTTTACGGTAGCAATCAGCCCCAGCATTTT CASSQVFYGSNQPQHF
TRBJ1-1 - - TRBV14 TGTGCCAGCAGCCAAGTAGGTCAGGTCTCTGAAGCTTTCTTT CASSQVGQVSEAFF
TRBJ2-7 - TRBD2 TRBV4-2 TGTGCCAGCAGCCCCTGGGCTAGCGGGGGGGCCCGTTCCCACGAGCAGTACTTC CASSPWASGGARSHEQYF
TRBJ2-3 - TRBD2 TRBV30 TGTGCCTGCCGGAGGGTCCTAGCGGGGGGGATCACAGATACGCAGTATTTT CACRRVLAGGITDTQYF
TRBJ2-1 - TRBD2 TRBV28 TGTGCCAGCAGTCCCCCGGGACTAGCGGGTAACAATGAGCAGTTCTTC CASSPPGLAGNNEQFF
TRBJ1-1 - - TRBV27 TGTGCCAGCAGTTCAGGGTGGGGCGTCGACGCTTTCTTT CASSSGWGVDAFF
TRBJ2-2 - - TRBV7-9 TGTGCCAGCAGCATTAGCGGCACCGGGGAGCTGTTTTTT CASSISGTGELFF
TRBJ2-5 - - TRBV10-2 TGCGCCAGCCTCGGACAGTCCCTCCAAGAGACCCAGTACTTC CASLGQSLQETQYF
TRBJ2-5 - - TRBV9 TGTGCCAGCAGCGGGAGGAAGGTTGGGACAACTCAAGAGACCCAGTACTTC CASSGRKVGTTQETQYF
TRBJ2-7 few - TRBV28 TGTGCCAGCGGTGGCAGGCAGGAGCAGTACTTC CASGGRQEQYF
TRBJ1-1 - TRBD1 TRBV7-9 TGTGCCAGCAGCCCACTGGGGACAGGGGAGACTGAAGCTTTCTTT CASSPLGTGETEAFF
TRBJ2-3 - - TRBV6-5 TGTGCCAGCAGTTATAAGTGGGGGGGCACAGATACGCAGTATTTT CASSYKWGGTDTQYF
TRBJ2-5 - TRBD2 TRBV5-4 TGTGCCAGCAGCCGGACTAGCGCCATCCAAGAGACCCAGTACTTC CASSRTSAIQETQYF
TRBJ2-3 - - TRBV10-1 TGCGCCAGTACGCGCGGCGGTTCTAGCACAGATACGCAGTATTTT CASTRGGSSTDTQYF
TRBJ2-5 - - TRBV5-1 TGCGCCAGCAGCTTGGTCCTTCAAGCGGAGACCCAGTACTTC CASSLVLQAETQYF
TRBJ2-1 - TRBD2 TRBV6-5 TGTGCCAGCAGTTTGGGACTAGCGGGAGTTGGGGAGCAGTTCTTC CASSLGLAGVGEQFF
TRBJ2-6 - - TRBV5-1 TGCGCCAGCAGCTTTGGGGGCGGGTCTGGGGCCAACGTCCTGACTTTC CASSFGGGSGANVLTF
TRBJ2-3 - TRBD1 TRBV11-2 TGTGCCAGCAGCTTAAGCCTCGAGGGACAGTTCACAGATACGCAGTATTTT CASSLSLEGQFTDTQYF